The T cell receptor (beta chain) described here comes from a study of T-cell reconstitution after alpha-beta-depleted transplantation in children. Unique molecular identifiers were built into the TCRbeta library. TCRdb used MiXCR to reprocess the PCR reads, holding one entry per CDR3 protein. The table lists 400,000 to 500,000 distinct CDR3 sequences, about a tenth of them singletons. The source material was PBMCs from the stem cell graft donor, sampled from the stem cell graft. The source of this sequence is a human donor who donated a stem cell graft to a child with acute myeloid leukemia.

The CDR3 DNA sequence: TGTGCCAGCAGTCCAAATCCCGGGACAGAGAACACTGAAGCTTTCTTT. Protein: CASSPNPGTENTEAFF. The rearrangement links TRBV27 to TRBJ1-1; TRBD1 agrees at 7 bases. Germline-derived CDR1 and CDR2 are MNHEY and SMNVEV (reference sequence). With 5 bases clipped from V and 1 base from J, the junction kept 10 bases outside the gene matches. The CDR3 spans 16 residues.